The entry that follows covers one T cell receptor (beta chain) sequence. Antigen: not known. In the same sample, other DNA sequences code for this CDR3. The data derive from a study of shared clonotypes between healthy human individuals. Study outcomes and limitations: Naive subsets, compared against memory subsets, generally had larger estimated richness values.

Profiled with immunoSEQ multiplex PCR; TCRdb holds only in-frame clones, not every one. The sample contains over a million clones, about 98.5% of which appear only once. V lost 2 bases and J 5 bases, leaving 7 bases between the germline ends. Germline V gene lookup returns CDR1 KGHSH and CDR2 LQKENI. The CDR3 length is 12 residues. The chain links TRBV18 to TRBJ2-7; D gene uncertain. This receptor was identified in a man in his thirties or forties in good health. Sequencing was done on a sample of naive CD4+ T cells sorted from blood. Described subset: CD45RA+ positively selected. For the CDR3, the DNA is TGTGCCAGCTCACCAGGTTCCCACGAGCAGTACTTC. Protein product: CASSPGSHEQYF.